This entry lists 9 T cell receptor beta chains sequenced from one sample in a study of Ad26.COV2.S vaccination and SARS-CoV-2 variants. Assay used: immunoSEQ multiplex PCR; TCRdb lists only in-frame clones, some missing. The repertoire holds hundreds of thousands of clones, with 80% to 90% as singletons. Documented treatment: about 20 received Ad26.COV2.S at low or high dose, single or two shots; roughly 5 received placebo; per-sample allocation not given. At day 63 after the first vaccine or placebo injection, samples were drawn. Sequenced material: peripheral blood, taken in a trial of Ad26.COV2.S vaccine versus placebo. These receptor sequences come from a person aged 18-65 years who received the Ad26.COV2.S COVID-19 vaccine or a placebo.

The chain is built from TRBV27 and TRBJ1-2; possible D gene TRBD1, 5 bases. In germline, CDR1 is MNHEY, CDR2 SMNVEV (reference sequence). Trimming removed 3 bases from V and 7 bases from J, with 15 bases in between. The CDR3 sequence is 14 residues long. CDR3: CASSFLGVSGGYTF. The CDR3 bases are TGTGCCAGCAGTTTTTTAGGGGTTTCTGGTGGCTACACCTTC.

The J gene is TRBJ2-1, the V gene TRBV19; 8 nucleotides align to TRBD2. CDR3 length: 20 amino acids. J was trimmed by 7 bases and V by 1 base; bases with no gene match: 21. The germline V gene has CDR1 LNHDA and CDR2 SQIVND (reference sequence). CDR3: CASSIGRDGHGRALGNEQFF. CDR3 coding DNA: TGTGCCAGTAGTATAGGGCGGGACGGTCACGGGAGGGCCCTAGGGAATGAGCAGTTCTTC.

This clone was picked up a small number of times. The rearrangement joins TRBV2 to TRBJ1-1, with a weak D call TRBD1 (5 bases). The V gene lost 7 bases and the J gene lost 2 bases, with 11 bases spanning the gap. Per the germline V gene, CDR1 is SNHLY and CDR2 is FYNNEI. CDR3 length: 13 amino acids. CDR3 DNA sequence: TGTGCCAGCACTCCTCAGGGAAACACTGAAGCTTTCTTT. This encodes CASTPQGNTEAFF.

The J gene is TRBJ2-1, the V gene TRBV12-3 or TRBV12-4, with TRBD1 as a possible D gene (6 bases). Trimming cost V 1 base and J 6 bases, with 7 bases left between them. The CDR3 contains 13 residues. The CDR3 DNA reads as TGTGCCAGCAGTTTAGACAGGGTCAATGAGCAGTTCTTC. Protein sequence: CASSLDRVNEQFF.

The V gene is TRBV19, the J gene TRBJ1-4; D is perhaps TRBD1 (6 bases). The CDR3 consists of 13 residues. CDR1 is LNHDA, CDR2 SQIVND, per germline (reference sequence). The ends were cut back, 4 bases at V and 8 bases at J, with 11 bases in the middle. CDR3 nucleotides: TGTGCCAGTAGTAGAGGGGGTAAAGAAAAACTGTTTTTT. This encodes CASSRGGKEKLFF.

This chain links TRBV7-2 with TRBJ1-5, with a tentative D call TRBD1 (6 bases). The V end lost 3 bases, the J end lost 5 bases, and 11 bases lay between the germline ends. CDR3 length: 14 residues. The germline gives CDR1 SGHTA, CDR2 FQGNSA. The CDR3 DNA reads as TGTGCCAGCAGCTTCCTCTCAGGGGATCAGCCCCAGCATTTT. Encoded protein: CASSFLSGDQPQHF.

The J gene is TRBJ2-7, the V gene TRBV5-1, with D perhaps being TRBD1 or TRBD2 (5 bases each). Germline CDR1 reads SGHRS; CDR2 reads YFSETQ. V was pared by 0 bases and J by 5 bases, with 9 bases between. The CDR3 length is 13 residues. The CDR3 DNA reads as TGCGCCAGCAGCTTGGCCGGGGCTCACGAGCAGTACTTC. It yields the protein CASSLAGAHEQYF.

The V and J genes are TRBV9 and TRBJ1-3; 7 nucleotides line up with TRBD1. V lost 3 bases to trimming and J lost 0 bases; unmatched junction nucleotides: 18. The length of the CDR3 is 20 residues. Germline V gene data show CDR1 as SGDLS and CDR2 as YYNGEE. The CDR3 DNA sequence: TGTGCCAGCAGCGCGAATCCCCGGGACAGCCTTCAGAGCTCTGGAAACACCATATATTTT. Protein: CASSANPRDSLQSSGNTIYF. Full variable domain (remainder filled in from reference TRBV9 and TRBJ1-3): DSGVTQTPKHLITATGQRVTLRCSPRSGDLSVYWYQQSLDQGLQFLIQYYNGEERAKGNILERFSAQQFPDLHSELNLSSLELGDSALYFCASSANPRDSLQSSGNTIYFGEGSWLTVV.

This CDR3 reads CATSDLRRRRGLTDGYTF. Here the CDR3 DNA reads TGTGCCACCAGTGATTTACGCCGCCGCAGGGGGCTTACAGATGGCTACACCTTC. The gene calls are TRBV24-1 and TRBJ1-2; 8 bases line up with TRBD1. The CDR3 consists of 18 residues. The germline V gene has CDR1 KGHDR and CDR2 SFDVKD. V was pared by 1 base and J by 6 bases, with 15 bases of the junction left unmatched.